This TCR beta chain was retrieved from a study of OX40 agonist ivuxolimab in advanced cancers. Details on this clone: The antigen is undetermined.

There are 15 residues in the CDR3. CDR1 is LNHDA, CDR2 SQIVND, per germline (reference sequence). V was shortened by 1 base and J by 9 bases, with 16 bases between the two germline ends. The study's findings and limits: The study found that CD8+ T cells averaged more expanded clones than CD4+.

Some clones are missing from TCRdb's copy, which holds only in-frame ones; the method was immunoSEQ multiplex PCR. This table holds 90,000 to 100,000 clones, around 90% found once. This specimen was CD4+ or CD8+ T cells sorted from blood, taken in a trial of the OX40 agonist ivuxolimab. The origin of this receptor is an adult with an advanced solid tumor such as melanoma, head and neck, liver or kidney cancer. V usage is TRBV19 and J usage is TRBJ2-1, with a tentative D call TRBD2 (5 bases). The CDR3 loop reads CASSIVGVYTGEQFF. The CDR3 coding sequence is TGTGCCAGTAGTATAGTCGGGGTCTATACGGGTGAGCAGTTCTTC.